One sample yielded the 22 T cell receptor beta chains listed below, sequenced in a study of T cells in Graves' hyperthyroidism and ophthalmopathy. Using RNA transcripts as the source, TCR beta CDR3 regions were amplified. The TCR CDR3 first-round RT-PCR relied on the HTBI primer set. TCRdb re-analysed the multiplex PCR reads in MiXCR, keeping a single row per CDR3 protein. Counted here are hundreds of thousands of distinct CDR3 sequences, about 15% occurring once; the ten biggest clones make up roughly 13%. Sequencing was performed on blood. These receptors all stem from a man between 18 and 35 years old with Graves' ophthalmopathy.

This clonotype was recorded many times. The chain recombines TRBV6-5 with TRBJ1-5, with 7 bases fitting TRBD1. V was pared by 0 bases and J by 7 bases, with 3 bases of the junction left unmatched. Germline V gene data show CDR1 as MNHEY and CDR2 as SVGAGI. The CDR3 spans 14 residues. CDR3 loop: CASSYSTGLQPQHF. As DNA, the CDR3 is TGTGCCAGCAGTTACTCGACAGGGCTGCAGCCCCAGCATTTT.

This clonotype was counted a single time. This chain uses TRBV29-1 with TRBJ2-1; D may be TRBD1 or TRBD2 (5 bases each). The CDR3 runs to 14 residues. The germline V gene has CDR1 SQVTM and CDR2 ANQGSEA. V was clipped by 0 bases and J by 5 bases, with 11 bases between them. The CDR3 DNA sequence: TGCAGCGTTGAAGATCGCAGGGAGCACAATGAGCAGTTCTTC. Its protein is CSVEDRREHNEQFF.

The sample holds many counts of this clonotype. The rearrangement uses TRBV20-1 and TRBJ1-5; 9 bases match TRBD1. This CDR3 has 16 amino acids. CDR1 DFQATT and CDR2 SNEGSKA come from the germline V gene (reference sequence). After removal of 3 bases from V and 9 bases from J, the junction contained 15 bases not matched to a gene. The CDR3, as DNA: TGCAGTGCTAGGACAGGGGGTACCGGGGGGAATGCGCCCCAGCATTTT. Its protein product is CSARTGGTGGNAPQHF.

In this sample, this clonotype turned up a few times. The chain has TRBV20-1 and TRBJ2-2, with D unresolved. V lost 3 bases and J lost 0, with 5 bases in between. Germline V CDR1 and CDR2: DFQATT, SNEGSKA (reference sequence). CDR3 length: 13 residues. This CDR3 reads CSASGTNTGELFF. CDR3 sequence (DNA): TGCAGTGCTAGCGGTACGAACACCGGGGAGCTGTTTTTT.

This clonotype was detected many times. This chain joins TRBV3-1 and TRBJ2-1; 11 nucleotides line up with TRBD2. This CDR3 region has 15 residues. Trimming cost V 4 bases and J 6 bases; bases outside gene matches: 5. Per the germline V gene, CDR1 is LGHDT and CDR2 is YNNKEL (reference sequence). CDR3 nucleotides: TGTGCCAGCAGCCGTAGCGGGAGGGCCGTCAATGAGCAGTTCTTC. Encoded protein: CASSRSGRAVNEQFF.

There are many counts of this clonotype. The chain has TRBV30 and TRBJ2-3; D may match TRBD1 or TRBD2 (6 bases each). CDR3 length: 13 residues. Per germline, CDR1 GTSNPN and CDR2 SVGIG (reference sequence). V gave up 2 bases and J gave up 9 bases, with 15 bases separating them. DNA for the CDR3: TGTGCCTGGAGTCGGGGGCGCCGCGACACGCAGTATTTT. It encodes CAWSRGRRDTQYF.

The chain links TRBV6-2 or TRBV6-3 to TRBJ2-2; 7 bases are a match to TRBD1. CDR1 and CDR2 from the germline V gene are MNHEY and SVGEGT. The CDR3 is made up of 16 amino acids. After removal of 3 bases from V and 4 bases from J, the junction contained 8 bases not matched to a gene. DNA for the CDR3: TGTGCCAGCAGTTATATGACAGGGTCTCTCACCGGGGAGCTGTTTTTT. Encoded protein: CASSYMTGSLTGELFF.

The chain carries TRBV29-1 and TRBJ2-3; 14 bases agree with TRBD2. J gave up 5 bases and V 7 bases, and 2 bases lay outside the gene matches. CDR3 length equals 13 residues. Looked up from germline, CDR1 is SQVTM and CDR2 is ANQGSEA. CDR3 sequence reads: CSAGTSGGDTQYF. The CDR3 DNA follows: TGCAGCGCTGGGACTAGCGGGGGAGATACGCAGTATTTT.

This clonotype occurred many times. The gene calls are TRBV6-5 and TRBJ2-3; the D is unclear. V lost 0 bases and J lost 5, with 12 bases in between. The CDR3 loop spans 15 amino acids. Germline loops: CDR1 MNHEY, CDR2 SVGAGI. CDR3 sequence reads: CASSYSPRGGDTQYF. In nucleotides, the CDR3 is TGTGCCAGCAGTTACTCCCCCCGCGGCGGAGATACGCAGTATTTT.

This rearrangement joins TRBV27 to TRBJ2-7; 8 positions match TRBD1. The CDR3 loop spans 15 amino acids. Per the germline V gene, CDR1 is MNHEY and CDR2 is SMNVEV (reference sequence). V was clipped by 5 bases and J by 3 bases; unmatched bases: 9. DNA for the CDR3: TGTGCCAGCAGTCCCACGACAGGGGCGGACTACGAGCAGTACTTC. Its protein is CASSPTTGADYEQYF.

A few counts support this clonotype. The rearrangement uses TRBV29-1 and TRBJ2-1; D is unresolved. Germline V gives CDR1 SQVTM, CDR2 ANQGSEA. With 4 bases removed from V and 2 bases from J, the gap between germline ends came to 9 bases. The CDR3 totals 13 residues. The CDR3 here is CSVAYLPYNEQFF. The CDR3 coding sequence is TGCAGCGTTGCTTACCTTCCCTACAATGAGCAGTTCTTC.

Points on this clonotype: Given a much more abundant clone one base away, this may be a read error. The chain links TRBV7-9 to TRBJ1-1; D is uncertain. The CDR3 has 13 residues. Germline V lookup: CDR1 SEHNR, CDR2 FQNEAQ (reference sequence). Trimming cost V 3 bases and J 1 base, with 6 bases left between them. This chain's CDR3 is CASSFFENTEAFF. The CDR3, as DNA: TGTGCCAGCAGCTTTTTTGAGAACACTGAAGCTTTCTTT.

The table lists this clonotype with many counts. The genes are TRBV2 and TRBJ1-2; D unclear. The germline V gene has CDR1 SNHLY and CDR2 FYNNEI. This CDR3 is built from 11 residues. Trimming removed 7 bases from V and 3 bases from J, with 6 bases in between. The CDR3 spells CASNRDYGYTF. CDR3 bases: TGTGCCAGCAATCGGGACTATGGCTACACCTTC.

This clonotype was observed at least ten times. The chain carries TRBV6-1 and TRBJ1-2, with D hard to call. Germline loops: CDR1 MNHNS, CDR2 SASEGT. The CDR3 runs to 14 residues. V was pared by 5 bases and J by 4 bases, with 14 bases between. CDR3 amino acids: CASSPLRLTYGYTF. DNA for the CDR3: TGTGCCAGCAGTCCTCTGCGGCTGACCTATGGCTACACCTTC.

This clonotype was counted a few times. The chain carries TRBV6-4 and TRBJ1-6, with TRBD1 matching over 9 bases. The germline V gene has CDR1 MRHNA and CDR2 SNTAGT. V lost 9 bases to trimming and J lost 9 bases; unmatched junction nucleotides: 6. There are 13 residues in the CDR3. In DNA, the CDR3 is TGTGCCAGTTTGACAGGGGGTGTTTCACCCCTCCACTTT. Residues: CASLTGGVSPLHF.

The table lists this clonotype with many counts. V and J are TRBV5-1 and TRBJ2-2; D is unresolved. V gave up 9 bases and J gave up 0 bases, with 24 bases separating them. The length of the CDR3 is 18 residues. The germline CDR1 and CDR2 sequences are SGHRS and YFSETQ. The chain's CDR3 is CATSPLGLGRTNTGELFF. The CDR3 nucleotides read TGCGCCACCTCCCCCCTCGGATTAGGGCGGACGAACACCGGGGAGCTGTTTTTT.

A note on this clonotype: A read error may be the cause here, since a much bigger clone is one base away. The rearrangement joins TRBV11-1 to TRBJ2-1; D call uncertain. The J call may be incorrect, as the DNA end agrees better with TRBJ2-7. Germline-derived CDR1 and CDR2 are SGHAT and FQDESV (reference sequence). This CDR3 is 15 amino acids long. DNA for the CDR3: TGTGCCAGCAGCTTAGCGAAGGCAGCCTACAATGAGCAGTACTTC. The encoded protein is CASSLAKAAYNEQYF.

This clonotype has a count of ten or more. The chain recombines TRBV7-9 with TRBJ2-1; TRBD2 is a possible D gene (6 bases). Germline V lookup: CDR1 SEHNR, CDR2 FQNEAQ (reference sequence). V lost 3 bases to trimming and J lost 2 bases, with 8 bases between them. The CDR3 has 14 amino acids. CDR3 amino acids: CASSFPGAYNEQFF. The CDR3 region has the DNA TGTGCCAGCAGCTTTCCGGGAGCCTACAATGAGCAGTTCTTC.

The CDR3 is CASSGVGGGVHNEQFF. In DNA, the CDR3 is TGTGCCAGCAGCGGGGTGGGGGGGGGAGTCCACAATGAGCAGTTCTTC. The V gene is TRBV25-1, the J gene TRBJ2-1, with 7 nucleotides matching TRBD2. V dropped 6 bases and J dropped 5; count of bases not matched to a gene: 13. Germline lookup yields CDR1 MGHDK and CDR2 SYGVNS. There are 16 residues in the CDR3. The complete variable domain, with remaining parts taken from reference TRBV25-1 and TRBJ2-1, reads EADIYQTPRYLVIGTGKKITLECSQTMGHDKMYWYQQDPGMELHLIHYSYGVNSTEKGDLSSESTVSRIRTEHFPLTLESARPSHTSQYLCASSGVGGGVHNEQFFGPGTRLTVL.

This clonotype was observed a few times. A much larger clone lies a single base off, so this may be a read error. The gene calls are TRBV9 and TRBJ2-3; D not certain. Germline assignment: CDR1 SGDLS and CDR2 YYNGEE. The germline V and J ends were trimmed by 4 bases and 3 bases, with 6 bases remaining between them. CDR3 length: 12 amino acids. The chain's CDR3 is CASSKQTDTQYF. Written as DNA, the CDR3 is TGTGCCAGCAGCAAACAGACAGATACGCAGTATTTT.

This clonotype came up a few times. The chain recombines TRBV29-1 with TRBJ2-7; D not certain. The germline V and J ends were trimmed by 2 bases and 4 bases, with 18 bases remaining between them. CDR1 is SQVTM and CDR2 is ANQGSEA in the germline V gene. The CDR3 loop spans 15 amino acids. Written as DNA, the CDR3 is TGCAGCGTTGAATTCGACGGACGTCGCGAGTACGAGCAGTACTTC. Protein sequence: CSVEFDGRREYEQYF.

This clonotype was observed at least ten times. The rearrangement joins TRBV3-1 to TRBJ2-1, with a tentative D call TRBD2 (6 bases). The length of the CDR3 is 14 residues. Per the germline V gene, CDR1 is LGHDT and CDR2 is YNNKEL (reference sequence). V was shortened by 3 bases and J by 8 bases, with 14 bases between the two germline ends. The CDR3 protein is CASSHPYGGDEQFF. The CDR3 DNA reads as TGTGCCAGCAGCCACCCGTACGGCGGGGATGAGCAGTTCTTC.